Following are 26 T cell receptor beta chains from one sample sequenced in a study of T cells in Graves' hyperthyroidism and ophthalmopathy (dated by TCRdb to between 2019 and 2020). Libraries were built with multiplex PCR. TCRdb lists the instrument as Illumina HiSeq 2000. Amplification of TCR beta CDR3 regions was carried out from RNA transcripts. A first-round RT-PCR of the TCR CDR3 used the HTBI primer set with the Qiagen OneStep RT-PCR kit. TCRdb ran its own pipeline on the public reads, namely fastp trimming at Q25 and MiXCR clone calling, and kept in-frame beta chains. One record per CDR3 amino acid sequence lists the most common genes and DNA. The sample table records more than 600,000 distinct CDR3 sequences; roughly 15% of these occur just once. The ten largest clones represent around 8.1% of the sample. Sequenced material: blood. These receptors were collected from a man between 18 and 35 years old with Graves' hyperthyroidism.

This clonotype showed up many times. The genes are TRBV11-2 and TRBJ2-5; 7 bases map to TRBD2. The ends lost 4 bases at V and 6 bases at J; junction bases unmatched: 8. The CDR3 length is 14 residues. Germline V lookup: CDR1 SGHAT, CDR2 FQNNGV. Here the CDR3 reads CASSSTTSRQTQYF. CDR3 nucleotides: TGTGCCAGCAGCTCCACGACTAGCAGGCAGACCCAGTACTTC. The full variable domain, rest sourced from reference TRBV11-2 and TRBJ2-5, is EAGVAQSPRYKIIEKRQSVAFWCNPISGHATLYWYQQILGQGPKLLIQFQNNGVVDDSQLPKDRFSAERLKGVDSTLKIQPAKLEDSAVYLCASSSTTSRQTQYFGPGTRLLVL.

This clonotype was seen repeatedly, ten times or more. DNA of the CDR3: TGTGCCTGGAGTCTCGGGTACGAGCAGTACTTC. Translating it yields CAWSLGYEQYF. The V gene is TRBV30, the J gene TRBJ2-7; D is uncertain. V was trimmed by 2 bases and J by 4 bases, leaving 6 bases between them. CDR1 is GTSNPN, CDR2 SVGIG, per germline (reference sequence). The CDR3 extends over 11 amino acids. Filled out from reference TRBV30 and TRBJ2-7, the complete variable domain reads SQTIHQWPATLVQPVGSPLSLECTVEGTSNPNLYWYRQAAGRGLQLLFYSVGIGQISSEVPQNLSASRPQDRQFILSSKKLLLSDSGFYLCAWSLGYEQYFGPGTRLTVT.

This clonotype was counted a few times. CDR3 DNA sequence: TGCGCCAGCAGCTTGGACCACGGGGGCTCCTACAATGAGCAGTTCTTC. It yields the protein CASSLDHGGSYNEQFF. The chain joins TRBV5-1 to TRBJ2-1; weak D call: TRBD2 (6 bases). Deletions cut 0 bases from V and 0 bases from J, with 10 bases between. The CDR3 sequence is 16 residues long. Germline assignment: CDR1 SGHRS and CDR2 YFSETQ. Together with reference TRBV5-1 and TRBJ2-1, the CDR3 gives the full variable domain: KAGVTQTPRYLIKTRGQQVTLSCSPISGHRSVSWYQQTPGQGLQFLFEYFSETQRNKGNFPGRFSGRQFSNSRSEMNVSTLELGDSALYLCASSLDHGGSYNEQFFGPGTRLTVL.

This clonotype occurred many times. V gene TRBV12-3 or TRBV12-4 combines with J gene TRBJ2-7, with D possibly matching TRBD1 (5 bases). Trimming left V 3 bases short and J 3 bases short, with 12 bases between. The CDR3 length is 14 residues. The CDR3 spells CASSFYQGSYEQYF. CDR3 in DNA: TGTGCCAGCAGTTTCTATCAGGGCAGCTACGAGCAGTACTTC.

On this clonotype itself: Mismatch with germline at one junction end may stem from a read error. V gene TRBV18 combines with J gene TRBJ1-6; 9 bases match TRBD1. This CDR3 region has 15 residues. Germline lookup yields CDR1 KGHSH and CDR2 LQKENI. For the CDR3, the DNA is TGTGCCAGCTCACCGGACAGGGGAGGGTATTCACCCTTCCACTTT. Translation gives CASSPDRGGYSPFHF.

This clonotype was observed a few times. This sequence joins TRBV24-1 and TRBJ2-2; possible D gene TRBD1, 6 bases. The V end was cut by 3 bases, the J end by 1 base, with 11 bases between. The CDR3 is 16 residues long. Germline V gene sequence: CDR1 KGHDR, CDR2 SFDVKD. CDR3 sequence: CATSDPQGRNTGELFF. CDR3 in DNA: TGTGCCACCAGTGATCCCCAGGGGCGGAACACCGGGGAGCTGTTTTTT.

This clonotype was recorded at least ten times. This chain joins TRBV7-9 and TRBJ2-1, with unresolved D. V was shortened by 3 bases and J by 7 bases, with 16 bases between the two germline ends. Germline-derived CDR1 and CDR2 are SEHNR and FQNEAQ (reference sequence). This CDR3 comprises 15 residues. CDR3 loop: CASSFFGSSVNEQFF. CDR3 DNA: TGTGCCAGCAGCTTCTTCGGGTCTTCGGTGAATGAGCAGTTCTTC.

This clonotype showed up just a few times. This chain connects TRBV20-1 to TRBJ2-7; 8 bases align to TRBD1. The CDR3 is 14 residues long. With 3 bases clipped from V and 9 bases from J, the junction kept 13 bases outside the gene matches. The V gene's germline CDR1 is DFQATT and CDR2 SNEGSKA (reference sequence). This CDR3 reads CSASTGQGKSGQYF. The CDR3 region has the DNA TGCAGTGCTAGTACTGGACAGGGAAAATCCGGGCAGTACTTC.

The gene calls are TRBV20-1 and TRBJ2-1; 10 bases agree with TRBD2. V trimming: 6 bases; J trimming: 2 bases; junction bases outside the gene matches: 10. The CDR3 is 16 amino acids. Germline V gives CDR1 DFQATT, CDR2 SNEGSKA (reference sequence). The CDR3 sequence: CSADPSLAGPYNEQFF. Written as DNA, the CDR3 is TGCAGTGCGGACCCTTCACTAGCGGGACCCTACAATGAGCAGTTCTTC.

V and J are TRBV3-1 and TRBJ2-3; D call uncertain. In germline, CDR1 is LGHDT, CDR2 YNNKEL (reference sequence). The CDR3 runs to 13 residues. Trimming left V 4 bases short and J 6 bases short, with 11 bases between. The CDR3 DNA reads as TGTGCCAGCAGCCCCGTTTTAGGGGATACGCAGTATTTT. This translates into CASSPVLGDTQYF.

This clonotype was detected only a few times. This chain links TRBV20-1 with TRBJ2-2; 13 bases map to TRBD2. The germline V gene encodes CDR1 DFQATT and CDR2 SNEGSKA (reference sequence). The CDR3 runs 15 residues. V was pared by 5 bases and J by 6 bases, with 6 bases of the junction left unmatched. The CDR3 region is CSAYPLAGGPGELFF. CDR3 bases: TGCAGTGCTTACCCACTAGCGGGAGGGCCCGGGGAGCTGTTTTTT.

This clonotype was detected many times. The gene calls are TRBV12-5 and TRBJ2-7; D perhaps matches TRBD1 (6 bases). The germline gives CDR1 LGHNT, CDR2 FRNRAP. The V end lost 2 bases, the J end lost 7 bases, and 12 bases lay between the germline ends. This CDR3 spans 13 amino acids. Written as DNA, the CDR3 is TGTGCTAGTGGTTTGCTATACGACAGGGAGCAGTACTTC. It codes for CASGLLYDREQYF.

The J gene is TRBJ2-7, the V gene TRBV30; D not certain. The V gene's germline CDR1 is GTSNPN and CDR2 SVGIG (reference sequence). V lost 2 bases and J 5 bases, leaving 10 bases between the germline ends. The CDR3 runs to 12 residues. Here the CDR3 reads CAWSWSIHEQYF. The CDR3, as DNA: TGTGCCTGGAGTTGGTCCATACACGAGCAGTACTTC.

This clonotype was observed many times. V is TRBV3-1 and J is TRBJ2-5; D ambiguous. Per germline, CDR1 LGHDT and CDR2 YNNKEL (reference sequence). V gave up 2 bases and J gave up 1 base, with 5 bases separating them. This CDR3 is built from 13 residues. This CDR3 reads CASSQTAQETQYF. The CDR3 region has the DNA TGTGCCAGCAGCCAAACGGCCCAAGAGACCCAGTACTTC.

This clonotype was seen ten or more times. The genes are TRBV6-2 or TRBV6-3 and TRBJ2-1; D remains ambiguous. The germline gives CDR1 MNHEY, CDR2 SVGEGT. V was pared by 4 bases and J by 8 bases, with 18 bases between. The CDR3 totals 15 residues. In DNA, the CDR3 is TGTGCCAGCAGTTTGTGGGCCCCCAGCTCTGATGAGCAGTTCTTC. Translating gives CASSLWAPSSDEQFF.

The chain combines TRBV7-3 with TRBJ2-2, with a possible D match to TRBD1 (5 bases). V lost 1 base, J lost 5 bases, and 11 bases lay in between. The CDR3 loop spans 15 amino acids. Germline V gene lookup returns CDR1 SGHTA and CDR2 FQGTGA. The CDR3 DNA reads TGTGCCAGCAGCTTAAAAGGACACGAGACCGGGGAGCTGTTTTTT. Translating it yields CASSLKGHETGELFF.

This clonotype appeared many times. CDR3: CASRSELFTDTQYF. The CDR3 DNA is TGTGCCAGCAGAAGCGAGCTGTTCACAGATACGCAGTATTTT. The gene calls are TRBV3-1 and TRBJ2-3; D call uncertain. This CDR3 region has 14 residues. From germline, CDR1 is LGHDT and CDR2 YNNKEL (reference sequence). The germline V and J ends were trimmed by 6 bases and 2 bases, with 12 bases remaining between them.

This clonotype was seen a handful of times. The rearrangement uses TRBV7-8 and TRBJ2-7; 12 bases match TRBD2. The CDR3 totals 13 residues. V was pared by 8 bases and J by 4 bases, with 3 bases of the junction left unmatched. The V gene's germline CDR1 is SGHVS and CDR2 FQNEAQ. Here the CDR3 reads CASRLAGEYEQYF. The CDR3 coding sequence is TGTGCCAGCCGACTAGCGGGAGAATACGAGCAGTACTTC.

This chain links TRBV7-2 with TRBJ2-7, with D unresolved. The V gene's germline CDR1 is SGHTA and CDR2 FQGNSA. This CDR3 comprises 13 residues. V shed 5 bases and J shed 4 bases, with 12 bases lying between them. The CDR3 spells CASSLFPSYEQYF. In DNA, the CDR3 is TGTGCCAGCAGCCTATTCCCCTCTTACGAGCAGTACTTC.

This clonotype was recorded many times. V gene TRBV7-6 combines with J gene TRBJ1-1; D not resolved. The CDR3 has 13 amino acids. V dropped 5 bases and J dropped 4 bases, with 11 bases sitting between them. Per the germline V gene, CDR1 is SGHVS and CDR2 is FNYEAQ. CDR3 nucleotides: TGTGCCAGCAGCGAATACGGGCTCACTGAAGCTTTCTTT. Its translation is CASSEYGLTEAFF. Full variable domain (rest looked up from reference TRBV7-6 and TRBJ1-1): GAGVSQSPRYKVTKRGQDVALRCDPISGHVSLYWYRQALGQGPEFLTYFNYEAQQDKSGLPNDRFSAERPEGSISTLTIQRTEQRDSAMYRCASSEYGLTEAFFGQGTRLTVV.

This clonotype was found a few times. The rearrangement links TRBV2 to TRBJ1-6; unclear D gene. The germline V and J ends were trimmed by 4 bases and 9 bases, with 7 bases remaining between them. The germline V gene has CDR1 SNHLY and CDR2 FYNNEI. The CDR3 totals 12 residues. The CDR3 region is CASSVLGSPLHF. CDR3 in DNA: TGTGCCAGCAGTGTTTTGGGTTCACCCCTCCACTTT.

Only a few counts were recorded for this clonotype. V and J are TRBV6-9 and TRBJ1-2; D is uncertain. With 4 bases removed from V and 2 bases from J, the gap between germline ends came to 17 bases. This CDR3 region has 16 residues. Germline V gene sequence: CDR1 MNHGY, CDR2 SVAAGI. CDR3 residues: CASSSPKEILNYGYTF. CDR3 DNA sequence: TGTGCCAGCAGTTCCCCGAAGGAGATCCTGAACTATGGCTACACCTTC.

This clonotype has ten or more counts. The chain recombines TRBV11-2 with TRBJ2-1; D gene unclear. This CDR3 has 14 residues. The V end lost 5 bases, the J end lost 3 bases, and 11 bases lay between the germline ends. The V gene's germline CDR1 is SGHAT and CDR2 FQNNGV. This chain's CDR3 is CASSQDPSYNEQFF. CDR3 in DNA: TGTGCCAGCAGCCAGGACCCTAGCTACAATGAGCAGTTCTTC.

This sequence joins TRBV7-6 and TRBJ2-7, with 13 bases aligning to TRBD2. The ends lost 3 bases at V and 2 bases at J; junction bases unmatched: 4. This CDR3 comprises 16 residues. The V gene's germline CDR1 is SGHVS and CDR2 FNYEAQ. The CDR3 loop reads CASSLAGTSGTYEQYF. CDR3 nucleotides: TGTGCCAGCAGCTTGGCCGGGACTAGCGGGACCTACGAGCAGTACTTC.

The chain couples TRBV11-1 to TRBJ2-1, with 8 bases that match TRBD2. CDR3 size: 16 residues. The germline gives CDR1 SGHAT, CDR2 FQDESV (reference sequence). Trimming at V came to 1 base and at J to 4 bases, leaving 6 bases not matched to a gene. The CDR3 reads CASSLEVVAGYNEQFF. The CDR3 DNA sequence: TGTGCCAGCAGCTTAGAGGTGGTAGCGGGGTACAATGAGCAGTTCTTC.

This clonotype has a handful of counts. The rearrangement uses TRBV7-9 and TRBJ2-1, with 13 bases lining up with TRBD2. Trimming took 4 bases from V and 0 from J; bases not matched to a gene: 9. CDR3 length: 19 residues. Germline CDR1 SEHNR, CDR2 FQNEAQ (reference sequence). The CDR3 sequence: CASSSPPGLAGLSYNEQFF. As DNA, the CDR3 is TGTGCCAGCAGCTCCCCCCCGGGACTAGCGGGGCTCTCCTACAATGAGCAGTTCTTC.